This is a list of T cell receptor beta chains from one sample in a study of shared clonotypes between healthy human individuals. This table comes from immunoSEQ multiplex PCR, and its TCRdb copy is limited to in-frame clones, with some not included. The sample lists some 2.4 million clones, approximately 93% occurring once. The sample comprised naive CD4+ T cells from PBMCs. The receptors were sampled from a man aged 18 to 29 in good health. Some clones in this sample may be carry-over from other donors' samples. CDR3s include the opening cysteine and the closing phenylalanine or tryptophan. A D gene is named only where the DNA matches it firmly. The size of a clone is reported for some rows only, either as once, few or many, or as a class for expanded clones.

CDR3 length: 15; clone size: NA; D gene: NA; J gene: TRBJ2-3; V gene: TRBV29-1; CDR3 protein: CSVEVGSPEADTQYF; CDR3 DNA: TGCAGCGTTGAAGTGGGCAGTCCGGAGGCAGATACGCAGTATTTT
CDR3 length: 17; clone size: NA; D gene: TRBD2; J gene: TRBJ2-7; V gene: TRBV7-3; CDR3 protein: CASSLKTSGGYSYEQYF; CDR3 DNA: TGTGCCAGCAGCTTAAAAACTAGCGGAGGGTACTCCTACGAGCAGTACTTC
CDR3 length: 16; clone size: NA; D gene: TRBD2; J gene: TRBJ2-1; V gene: TRBV12-5; CDR3 protein: CASGLGTSSTSNEQFF; CDR3 DNA: TGTGCTAGTGGTTTGGGGACTAGTAGTACGAGCAATGAGCAGTTCTTC
CDR3 length: 13; clone size: NA; D gene: TRBD1; J gene: TRBJ1-1; V gene: TRBV2; CDR3 protein: CASSDRGSTEAFF; CDR3 DNA: TGTGCCAGCAGTGACAGGGGGTCTACTGAAGCTTTCTTT
CDR3 length: 14; clone size: NA; D gene: TRBD2; J gene: TRBJ2-7; V gene: TRBV9; CDR3 protein: CASSVWEGGSEQYF; CDR3 DNA: TGTGCCAGCAGCGTTTGGGAGGGCGGGTCCGAGCAGTACTTC
CDR3 length: 15; clone size: NA; D gene: NA; J gene: TRBJ1-1; V gene: TRBV28; CDR3 protein: CASSLYPGEDTEAFF; CDR3 DNA: TGTGCCAGCAGTTTATATCCAGGGGAAGACACTGAAGCTTTCTTT
CDR3 length: 17; clone size: NA; D gene: NA; J gene: TRBJ1-1; V gene: TRBV28; CDR3 protein: CASSSEYWGRGGTEAFF; CDR3 DNA: TGTGCCAGCAGTTCCGAATATTGGGGGCGGGGAGGCACTGAAGCTTTCTTT
CDR3 length: 15; clone size: NA; D gene: NA; J gene: TRBJ2-7; V gene: TRBV4-1; CDR3 protein: CASSQERTTAYEQYF; CDR3 DNA: TGCGCCAGCAGCCAAGAACGGACAACAGCCTACGAGCAGTACTTC
CDR3 length: 16; clone size: NA; D gene: TRBD1; J gene: TRBJ1-1; V gene: TRBV5-1; CDR3 protein: CASSGTGTAIYTEAFF; CDR3 DNA: TGCGCCAGCAGCGGTACCGGGACAGCCATCTACACTGAAGCTTTCTTT
CDR3 length: 13; clone size: NA; D gene: NA; J gene: TRBJ1-4; V gene: TRBV30; CDR3 protein: CASQWVFGEKLFF; CDR3 DNA: TGTGCCTCCCAGTGGGTATTCGGTGAAAAACTGTTTTTT
CDR3 length: 14; clone size: NA; D gene: TRBD2; J gene: TRBJ2-3; V gene: TRBV30; CDR3 protein: CAWSALAGADTQYF; CDR3 DNA: TGTGCCTGGAGTGCCCTAGCGGGAGCAGATACGCAGTATTTT
CDR3 length: 16; clone size: NA; D gene: NA; J gene: TRBJ1-6; V gene: TRBV7-9; CDR3 protein: CASSLFRAARDSPLHF; CDR3 DNA: TGTGCCAGCAGCTTATTTAGGGCCGCGAGGGATTCACCCCTCCACTTT
CDR3 length: 17; clone size: NA; D gene: TRBD2; J gene: TRBJ2-1; V gene: TRBV11-2; CDR3 protein: CASSYRRLAGPDNEQFF; CDR3 DNA: TGTGCCAGCAGCTACCGTAGACTAGCGGGACCTGACAATGAGCAGTTCTTC
CDR3 length: 15; clone size: NA; D gene: NA; J gene: TRBJ2-1; V gene: TRBV2; CDR3 protein: CASTVPGEAYNEQFF; CDR3 DNA: TGTGCCAGCACCGTCCCAGGGGAGGCCTACAATGAGCAGTTCTTC
CDR3 length: 14; clone size: NA; D gene: NA; J gene: TRBJ2-3; V gene: TRBV25-1; CDR3 protein: CASSESRHTDTQYF; CDR3 DNA: TGTGCCAGCAGTGAATCTCGGCACACAGATACGCAGTATTTT
CDR3 length: 15; clone size: NA; D gene: TRBD1; J gene: TRBJ1-2; V gene: TRBV5-1; CDR3 protein: CASSLVGDRTYGYTF; CDR3 DNA: TGCGCCAGCAGCTTGGTAGGGGACAGGACCTATGGCTACACCTTC
CDR3 length: 15; clone size: NA; D gene: TRBD2; J gene: TRBJ2-1; V gene: TRBV15; CDR3 protein: CATSTLAGLANEQFF; CDR3 DNA: TGTGCCACCAGCACTCTAGCGGGCTTAGCAAATGAGCAGTTCTTC
CDR3 length: 14; clone size: NA; D gene: NA; J gene: TRBJ2-7; V gene: TRBV7-2; CDR3 protein: CASSLEQGGYEQYF; CDR3 DNA: TGTGCCAGCAGCTTAGAACAGGGAGGCTACGAGCAGTACTTC
CDR3 length: 12; clone size: NA; D gene: NA; J gene: TRBJ1-1; V gene: TRBV7-8; CDR3 protein: CASSLVGPEAFF; CDR3 DNA: TGTGCCAGCAGCTTAGTCGGCCCTGAAGCTTTCTTT
CDR3 length: 19; clone size: NA; D gene: NA; J gene: TRBJ2-3; V gene: TRBV28; CDR3 protein: CASSSGSGGDRIRRNTQYF; CDR3 DNA: TGTGCCAGCAGCTCTGGCTCGGGGGGGGACAGGATACGGAGGAATACGCAGTATTTT
CDR3 length: 16; clone size: NA; D gene: NA; J gene: TRBJ1-3; V gene: TRBV7-8; CDR3 protein: CASSLAGRGSGNTIYF; CDR3 DNA: TGTGCCAGCAGCTTAGCGGGCAGGGGCTCTGGAAACACCATATATTTT
CDR3 length: 15; clone size: NA; D gene: NA; J gene: TRBJ1-5; V gene: TRBV6-6; CDR3 protein: CATSQGAHSNQPQHF; CDR3 DNA: TGTGCCACTTCACAGGGTGCTCATAGCAATCAGCCCCAGCATTTT
CDR3 length: 13; clone size: NA; D gene: NA; J gene: TRBJ2-5; V gene: TRBV7-3; CDR3 protein: CASSFGTARTQYF; CDR3 DNA: TGTGCCAGCAGCTTCGGGACCGCCCGGACCCAGTACTTC
CDR3 length: 15; clone size: NA; D gene: TRBD1; J gene: TRBJ1-2; V gene: TRBV18; CDR3 protein: CASSPGQGSNYGYTF; CDR3 DNA: TGTGCCAGCTCACCAGGACAGGGATCTAACTATGGCTACACCTTC
CDR3 length: 16; clone size: NA; D gene: NA; J gene: TRBJ2-1; V gene: TRBV7-2; CDR3 protein: CASSFSGRGGHNEQFF; CDR3 DNA: TGTGCCAGCAGCTTTAGTGGCAGGGGTGGCCACAATGAGCAGTTCTTC
CDR3 length: 12; clone size: NA; D gene: NA; J gene: TRBJ1-3; V gene: TRBV29-1; CDR3 protein: CSAEPGRETLVF; CDR3 DNA: TGCAGCGCTGAGCCGGGCCGGGAGACCCTGGTTTTT
CDR3 length: 15; clone size: NA; D gene: TRBD1; J gene: TRBJ1-2; V gene: TRBV27; CDR3 protein: CASSLDRGGDYGYTF; CDR3 DNA: TGTGCCAGCAGTTTAGACAGGGGAGGGGACTATGGCTACACCTTC
CDR3 length: 21; clone size: NA; D gene: TRBD2; J gene: TRBJ2-7; V gene: TRBV19; CDR3 protein: CASRGPPERPGTSGPFYEQYF; CDR3 DNA: TGTGCCAGTAGAGGACCCCCGGAACGTCCCGGGACTAGCGGACCTTTCTACGAGCAGTACTTC
CDR3 length: 13; clone size: NA; D gene: NA; J gene: TRBJ1-5; V gene: TRBV5-5; CDR3 protein: CASSSGVGQPQHF; CDR3 DNA: TGTGCCAGCAGCTCCGGGGTTGGTCAGCCCCAGCATTTT
CDR3 length: 12; clone size: once; D gene: NA; J gene: TRBJ1-5; V gene: TRBV28; CDR3 protein: CASSLGGQPQHF; CDR3 DNA: TGTGCCAGCAGTTTGGGTGGGCAGCCCCAGCATTTT
CDR3 length: 11; clone size: NA; D gene: NA; J gene: TRBJ2-7; V gene: TRBV6-1; CDR3 protein: CASSYRDWQYF; CDR3 DNA: TGTGCCAGCAGTTACCGGGACTGGCAGTACTTC
CDR3 length: 16; clone size: NA; D gene: NA; J gene: TRBJ2-7; V gene: TRBV7-2; CDR3 protein: CASTPPPGDRTYEQYF; CDR3 DNA: TGTGCCAGCACCCCCCCTCCGGGGGACCGAACCTACGAGCAGTACTTC
CDR3 length: 14; clone size: NA; D gene: NA; J gene: TRBJ2-7; V gene: TRBV5-1; CDR3 protein: CASSLGGLGYEQYF; CDR3 DNA: TGCGCCAGCAGCTTGGGAGGACTGGGCTACGAGCAGTACTTC
CDR3 length: 14; clone size: once; D gene: TRBD1; J gene: TRBJ2-7; V gene: TRBV6-5; CDR3 protein: CASSPRTGGYEQYF; CDR3 DNA: TGTGCCAGCAGTCCCAGGACAGGGGGCTACGAGCAGTACTTC
CDR3 length: 11; clone size: NA; D gene: NA; J gene: TRBJ2-5; V gene: TRBV7-6; CDR3 protein: CASTSRETQYF; CDR3 DNA: TGTGCCAGCACCTCCAGAGAGACCCAGTACTTC
CDR3 length: 16; clone size: NA; D gene: NA; J gene: TRBJ2-3; V gene: TRBV11-2; CDR3 protein: CASVHLRGGVTDTQYF; CDR3 DNA: TGTGCCAGCGTCCACCTCAGGGGGGGGGTCACAGATACGCAGTATTTT
CDR3 length: 14; clone size: NA; D gene: NA; J gene: TRBJ1-3; V gene: TRBV19; CDR3 protein: CASSGGRTWNTIYF; CDR3 DNA: TGTGCCAGTAGTGGAGGGAGAACCTGGAACACCATATATTTT
CDR3 length: 15; clone size: NA; D gene: NA; J gene: TRBJ2-6; V gene: TRBV5-6; CDR3 protein: CASSFGSSGANVLTF; CDR3 DNA: TGTGCCAGCAGCTTTGGGTCCTCTGGGGCCAACGTCCTGACTTTC
CDR3 length: 11; clone size: NA; D gene: NA; J gene: TRBJ1-1; V gene: TRBV20-1; CDR3 protein: CSARYRAGAFF; CDR3 DNA: TGCAGTGCTAGATACAGGGCTGGTGCTTTCTTT
CDR3 length: 16; clone size: NA; D gene: NA; J gene: TRBJ1-4; V gene: TRBV19; CDR3 protein: CASSIRSETGYEKLFF; CDR3 DNA: TGTGCCAGTAGTATCAGGTCGGAGACGGGATATGAAAAACTGTTTTTT
CDR3 length: 18; clone size: NA; D gene: NA; J gene: TRBJ2-1; V gene: TRBV10-1; CDR3 protein: CASSESTTGRRDYNEQFF; CDR3 DNA: TGCGCCAGCAGTGAGTCGACGACGGGGAGAAGGGACTACAATGAGCAGTTCTTC
CDR3 length: 15; clone size: once; D gene: NA; J gene: TRBJ2-1; V gene: TRBV28; CDR3 protein: CASSWGGTRYNEQFF; CDR3 DNA: TGTGCCAGCAGCTGGGGGGGCACCAGGTACAATGAGCAGTTCTTC
CDR3 length: 15; clone size: NA; D gene: NA; J gene: TRBJ2-3; V gene: TRBV6-6; CDR3 protein: CASSSFSGPTDTQYF; CDR3 DNA: TGTGCCAGCAGTTCGTTTTCGGGACCCACAGATACGCAGTATTTT
CDR3 length: 17; clone size: NA; D gene: TRBD1; J gene: TRBJ1-5; V gene: TRBV9; CDR3 protein: CASSARDRPYSNQPQHF; CDR3 DNA: TGTGCCAGCAGCGCTAGGGACAGGCCATATAGCAATCAGCCCCAGCATTTT
CDR3 length: 17; clone size: NA; D gene: NA; J gene: TRBJ1-6; V gene: TRBV7-2; CDR3 protein: CASSSNIAGLSNSPLHF; CDR3 DNA: TGTGCCAGCAGCTCAAATATTGCCGGGCTCTCCAATTCACCCCTCCACTTT
CDR3 length: 13; clone size: once; D gene: NA; J gene: TRBJ1-2; V gene: TRBV9; CDR3 protein: CASSVGQGGRYTF; CDR3 DNA: TGTGCCAGCAGCGTAGGTCAGGGTGGACGCTACACCTTC
CDR3 length: 14; clone size: NA; D gene: NA; J gene: TRBJ2-1; V gene: TRBV6-5; CDR3 protein: CASSYSGLGFEQFF; CDR3 DNA: TGTGCCAGCAGTTACTCGGGCCTTGGGTTTGAGCAGTTCTTC
CDR3 length: 13; clone size: NA; D gene: NA; J gene: TRBJ2-7; V gene: TRBV15; CDR3 protein: CATSRDLSHEQYF; CDR3 DNA: TGTGCCACCAGCAGAGATCTGAGCCACGAGCAGTACTTC
CDR3 length: 17; clone size: NA; D gene: TRBD2; J gene: TRBJ2-7; V gene: TRBV5-1; CDR3 protein: CASSDPRERGTSYEQYF; CDR3 DNA: TGCGCCAGCAGCGACCCCAGGGAGCGGGGGACCTCCTACGAGCAGTACTTC
CDR3 length: 15; clone size: NA; D gene: NA; J gene: TRBJ1-4; V gene: TRBV5-6; CDR3 protein: CASSLEGAWDEKLFF; CDR3 DNA: TGTGCCAGCAGCTTGGAGGGAGCCTGGGATGAAAAACTGTTTTTT